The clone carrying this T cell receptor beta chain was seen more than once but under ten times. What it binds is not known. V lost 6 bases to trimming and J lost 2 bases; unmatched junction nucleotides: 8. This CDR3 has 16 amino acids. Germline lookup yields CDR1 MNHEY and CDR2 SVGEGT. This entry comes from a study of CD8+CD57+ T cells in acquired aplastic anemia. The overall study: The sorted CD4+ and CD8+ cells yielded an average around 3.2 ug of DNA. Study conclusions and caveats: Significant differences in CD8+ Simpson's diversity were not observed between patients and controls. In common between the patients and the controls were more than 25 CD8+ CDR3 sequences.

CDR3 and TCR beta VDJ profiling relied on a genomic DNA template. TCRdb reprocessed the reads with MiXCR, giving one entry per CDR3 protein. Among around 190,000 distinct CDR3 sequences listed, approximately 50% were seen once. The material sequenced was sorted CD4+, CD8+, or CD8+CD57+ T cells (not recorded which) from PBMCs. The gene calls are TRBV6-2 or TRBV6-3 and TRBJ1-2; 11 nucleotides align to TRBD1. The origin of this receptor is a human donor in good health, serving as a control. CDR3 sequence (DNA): TGTGCCAGCAGCCGGGGACAGGGGGTTCTCAACTATGGCTACACCTTC. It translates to CASSRGQGVLNYGYTF.